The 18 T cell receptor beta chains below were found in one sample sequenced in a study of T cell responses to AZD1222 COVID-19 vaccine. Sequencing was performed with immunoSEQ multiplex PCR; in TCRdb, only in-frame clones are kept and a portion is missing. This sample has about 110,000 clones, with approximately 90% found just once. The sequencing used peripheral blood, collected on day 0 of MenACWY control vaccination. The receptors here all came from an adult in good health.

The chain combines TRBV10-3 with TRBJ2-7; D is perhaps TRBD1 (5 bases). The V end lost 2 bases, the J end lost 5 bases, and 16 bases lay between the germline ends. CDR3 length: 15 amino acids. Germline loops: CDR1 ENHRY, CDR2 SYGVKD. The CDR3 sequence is CAISETAGNTNEQYF. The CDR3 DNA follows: TGTGCCATCAGTGAGACGGCAGGGAACACGAACGAGCAGTACTTC.

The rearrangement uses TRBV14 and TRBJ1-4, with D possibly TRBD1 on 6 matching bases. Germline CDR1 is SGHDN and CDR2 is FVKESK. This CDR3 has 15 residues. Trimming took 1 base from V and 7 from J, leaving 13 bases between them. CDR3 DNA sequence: TGTGCCAGCAGCCAAGGTTCAGGGGAGCTTGAAAAACTGTTTTTT. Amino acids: CASSQGSGELEKLFF.

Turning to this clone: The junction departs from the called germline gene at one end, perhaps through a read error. The CDR3 loop is CASSSSHEQYF. CDR3 bases: TGTGCCAGCAGCTCCTCCCACGAGCAGTACTTC. The V call is TRBV11-2, the J call TRBJ2-7; D gene uncertain. Germline V gene data show CDR1 as SGHAT and CDR2 as FQNNGV. The CDR3 sequence is 11 residues long.

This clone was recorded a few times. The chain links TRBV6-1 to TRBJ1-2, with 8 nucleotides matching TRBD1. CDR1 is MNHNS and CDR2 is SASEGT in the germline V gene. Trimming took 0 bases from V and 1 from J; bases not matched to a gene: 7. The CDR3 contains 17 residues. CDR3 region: CASSEALRTGINYGYTF. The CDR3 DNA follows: TGTGCCAGCAGTGAAGCCCTCAGGACAGGGATTAACTATGGCTACACCTTC.

Written as DNA, the CDR3 is TGTGCCAGCAGTGAAGGGGGGTACCAAGAGACCCAGTACTTC. It codes for CASSEGGYQETQYF. The V and J genes are TRBV2 and TRBJ2-5; the D gene could be TRBD1 or TRBD2 (5 bases each). CDR1 SNHLY and CDR2 FYNNEI come from the germline V gene. The CDR3 is made up of 14 amino acids. V dropped 1 base and J dropped 0 bases, with 6 bases sitting between them.

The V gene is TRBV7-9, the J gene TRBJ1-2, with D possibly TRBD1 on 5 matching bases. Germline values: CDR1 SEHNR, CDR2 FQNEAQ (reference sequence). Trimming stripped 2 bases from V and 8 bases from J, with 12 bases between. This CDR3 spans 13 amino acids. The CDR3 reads CASSLPRGEGYTF. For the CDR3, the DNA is TGTGCCAGCAGCTTACCTAGGGGTGAAGGCTACACCTTC.

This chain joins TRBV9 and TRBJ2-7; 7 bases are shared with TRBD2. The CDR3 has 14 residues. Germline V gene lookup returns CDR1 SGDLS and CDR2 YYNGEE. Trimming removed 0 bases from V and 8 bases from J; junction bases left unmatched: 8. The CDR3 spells CASSVGEGPLQQYF. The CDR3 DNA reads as TGTGCCAGCAGCGTAGGGGAGGGACCCCTTCAGCAGTACTTC.

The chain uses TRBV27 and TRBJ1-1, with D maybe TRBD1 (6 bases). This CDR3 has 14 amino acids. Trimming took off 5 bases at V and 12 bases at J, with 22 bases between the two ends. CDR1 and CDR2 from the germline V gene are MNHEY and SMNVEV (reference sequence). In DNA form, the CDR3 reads TGTGCCAGCAGTGCCCAACAGGGTATGGGGAAAACTTTCTTT. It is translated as CASSAQQGMGKTFF.

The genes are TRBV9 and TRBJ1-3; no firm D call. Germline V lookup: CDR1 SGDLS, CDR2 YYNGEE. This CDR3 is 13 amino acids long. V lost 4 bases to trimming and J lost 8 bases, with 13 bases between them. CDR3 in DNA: TGTGCCAGCAGCCCCAGATTAGCGGACACCATATATTTT. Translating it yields CASSPRLADTIYF.

This chain's CDR3 is CASSFAGGKDTQYF. CDR3 nucleotides: TGTGCCAGCAGCTTTGCAGGGGGGAAAGATACGCAGTATTTT. The V gene is TRBV5-4, the J gene TRBJ2-3; D possibly corresponds to TRBD1 (7 bases). Germline assignment: CDR1 SGHNT and CDR2 YYREEE (reference sequence). Trimming cost V 2 bases and J 5 bases, with 12 bases left between them. CDR3 length: 14 amino acids.

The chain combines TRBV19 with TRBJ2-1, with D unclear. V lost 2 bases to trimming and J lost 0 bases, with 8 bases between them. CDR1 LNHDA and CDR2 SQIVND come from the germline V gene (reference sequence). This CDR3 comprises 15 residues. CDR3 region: CASSISRSSYNEQFF. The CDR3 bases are TGTGCCAGTAGTATAAGCCGCAGCTCCTACAATGAGCAGTTCTTC.

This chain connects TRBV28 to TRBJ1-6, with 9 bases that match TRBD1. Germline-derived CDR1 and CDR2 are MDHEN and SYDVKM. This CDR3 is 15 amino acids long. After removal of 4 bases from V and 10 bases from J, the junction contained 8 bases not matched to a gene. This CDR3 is CASSSGGQGVSPLHF. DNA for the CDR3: TGTGCCAGCAGTTCCGGGGGACAGGGCGTATCACCCCTCCACTTT.

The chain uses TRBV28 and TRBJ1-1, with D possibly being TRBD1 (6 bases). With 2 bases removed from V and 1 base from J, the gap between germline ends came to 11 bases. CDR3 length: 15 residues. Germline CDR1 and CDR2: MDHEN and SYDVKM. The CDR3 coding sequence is TGTGCCAGCAGTTTACCGAGACAGGCGAACACTGAAGCTTTCTTT. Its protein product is CASSLPRQANTEAFF.

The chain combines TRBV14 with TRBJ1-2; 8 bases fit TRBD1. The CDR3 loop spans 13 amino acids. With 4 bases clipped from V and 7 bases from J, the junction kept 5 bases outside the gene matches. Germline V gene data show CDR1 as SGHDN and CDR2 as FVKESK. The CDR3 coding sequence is TGTGCCAGCAGCCCCGGGACAGGAAGTGGCTACACCTTC. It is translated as CASSPGTGSGYTF.

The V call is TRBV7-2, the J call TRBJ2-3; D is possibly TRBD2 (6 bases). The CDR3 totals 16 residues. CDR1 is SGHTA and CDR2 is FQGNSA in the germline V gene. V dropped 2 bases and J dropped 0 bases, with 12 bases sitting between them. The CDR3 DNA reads TGTGCCAGCAGCTTACGGGGGACCCCTAGCACAGATACGCAGTATTTT. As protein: CASSLRGTPSTDTQYF.

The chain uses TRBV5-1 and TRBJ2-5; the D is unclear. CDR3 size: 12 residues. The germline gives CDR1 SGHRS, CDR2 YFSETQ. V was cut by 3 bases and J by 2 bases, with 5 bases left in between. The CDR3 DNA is TGCGCCAGCAGCTCTACACAAGAGACCCAGTACTTC. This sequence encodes CASSSTQETQYF.

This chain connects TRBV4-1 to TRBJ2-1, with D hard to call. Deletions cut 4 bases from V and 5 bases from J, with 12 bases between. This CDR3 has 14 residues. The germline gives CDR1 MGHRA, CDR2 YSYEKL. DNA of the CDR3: TGCGCCAGCAGCCGGACCTCTTTGGACAATGAGCAGTTCTTC. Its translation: CASSRTSLDNEQFF.

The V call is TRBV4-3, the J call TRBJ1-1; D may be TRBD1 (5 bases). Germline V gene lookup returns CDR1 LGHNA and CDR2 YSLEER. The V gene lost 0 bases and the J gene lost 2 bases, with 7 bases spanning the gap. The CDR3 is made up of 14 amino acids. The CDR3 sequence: CASSQETENTEAFF. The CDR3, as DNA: TGCGCCAGCAGCCAAGAGACAGAAAACACTGAAGCTTTCTTT.